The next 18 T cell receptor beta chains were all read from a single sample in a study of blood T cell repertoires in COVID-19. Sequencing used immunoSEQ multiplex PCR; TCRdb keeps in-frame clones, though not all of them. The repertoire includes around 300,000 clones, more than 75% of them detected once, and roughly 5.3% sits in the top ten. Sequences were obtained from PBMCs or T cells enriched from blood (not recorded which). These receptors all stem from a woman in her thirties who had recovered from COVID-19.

DNA for the CDR3: TGTGCCATCAGTGACAGGGCTTTCTATGGCTACACCTTC. This sequence encodes CAISDRAFYGYTF. J is TRBJ1-2 and V is TRBV10-3; tentative D call: TRBD1 (5 bases). The CDR3 spans 13 residues. Germline CDR1 is ENHRY and CDR2 is SYGVKD. V gave up 3 bases and J gave up 4 bases, with 9 bases separating them.

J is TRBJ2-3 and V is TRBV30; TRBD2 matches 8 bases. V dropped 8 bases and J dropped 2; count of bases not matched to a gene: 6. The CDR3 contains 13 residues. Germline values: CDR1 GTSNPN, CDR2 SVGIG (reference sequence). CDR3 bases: TGTGCCAGTCAAGCGGGGGACACAGATACGCAGTATTTT. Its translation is CASQAGDTDTQYF.

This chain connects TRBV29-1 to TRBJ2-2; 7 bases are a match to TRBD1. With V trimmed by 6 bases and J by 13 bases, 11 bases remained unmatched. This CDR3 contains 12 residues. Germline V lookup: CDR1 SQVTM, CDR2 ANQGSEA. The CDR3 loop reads CSVATTGEWLFF. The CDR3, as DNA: TGCAGCGTCGCCACCACAGGGGAGTGGCTGTTTTTT.

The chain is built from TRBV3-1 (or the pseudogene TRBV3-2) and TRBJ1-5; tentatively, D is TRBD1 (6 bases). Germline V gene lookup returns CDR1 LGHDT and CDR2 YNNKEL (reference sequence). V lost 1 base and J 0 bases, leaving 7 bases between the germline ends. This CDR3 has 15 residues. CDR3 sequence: CASSQGQASNQPQHF. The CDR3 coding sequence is TGTGCCAGCAGCCAAGGACAGGCTAGCAATCAGCCCCAGCATTTT.

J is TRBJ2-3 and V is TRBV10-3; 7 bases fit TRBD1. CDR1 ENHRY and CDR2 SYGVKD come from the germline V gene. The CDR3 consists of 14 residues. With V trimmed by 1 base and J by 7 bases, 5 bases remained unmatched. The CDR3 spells CAISEFDRANTQYF. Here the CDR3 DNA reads TGTGCCATCAGTGAGTTCGACAGGGCGAATACGCAGTATTTT.

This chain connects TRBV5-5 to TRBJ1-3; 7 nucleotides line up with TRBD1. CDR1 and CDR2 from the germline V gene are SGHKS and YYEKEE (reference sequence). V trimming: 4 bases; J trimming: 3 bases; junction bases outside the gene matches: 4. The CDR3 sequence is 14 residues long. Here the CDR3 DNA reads TGTGCCAGCAGCACCGGGACAGTTGGAAACACCATATATTTT. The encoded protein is CASSTGTVGNTIYF.

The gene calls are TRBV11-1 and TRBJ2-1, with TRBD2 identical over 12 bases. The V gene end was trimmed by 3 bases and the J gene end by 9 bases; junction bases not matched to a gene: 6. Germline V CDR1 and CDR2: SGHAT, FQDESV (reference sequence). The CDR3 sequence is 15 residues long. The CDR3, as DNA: TGTGCCAGCAGCTTCTTCCAGGGACTAGCGGGTGAGCAGTTCTTC. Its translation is CASSFFQGLAGEQFF.

The DNA for the CDR3 is TGTGCCAGCAGTGTTGTGTTCGGCAGGGACACAGATACGCAGTATTTT. This translates into CASSVVFGRDTDTQYF. The chain joins TRBV2 to TRBJ2-3; possibly TRBD1 for D (5 bases). Trimming pared 4 bases from V and 2 bases from J, leaving 16 bases between. The CDR3 totals 16 residues. In germline, CDR1 is SNHLY, CDR2 FYNNEI.

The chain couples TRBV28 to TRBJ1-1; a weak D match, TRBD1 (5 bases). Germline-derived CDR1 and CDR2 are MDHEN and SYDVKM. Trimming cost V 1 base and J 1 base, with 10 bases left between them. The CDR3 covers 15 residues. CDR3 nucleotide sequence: TGTGCCAGCAGTTTATTCCCAGGGCGGAACACTGAAGCTTTCTTT. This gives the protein CASSLFPGRNTEAFF.

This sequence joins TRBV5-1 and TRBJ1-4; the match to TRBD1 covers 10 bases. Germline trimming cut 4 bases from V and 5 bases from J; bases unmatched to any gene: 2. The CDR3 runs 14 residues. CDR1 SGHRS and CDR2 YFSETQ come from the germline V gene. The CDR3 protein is CASSRDRGNEKLFF. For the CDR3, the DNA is TGCGCCAGCAGCCGGGACAGGGGCAATGAAAAACTGTTTTTT.

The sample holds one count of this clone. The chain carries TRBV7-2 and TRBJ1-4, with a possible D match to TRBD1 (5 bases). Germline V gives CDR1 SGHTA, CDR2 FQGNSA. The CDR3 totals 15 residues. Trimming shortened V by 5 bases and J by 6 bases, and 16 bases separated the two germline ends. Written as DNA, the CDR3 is TGTGCCAGCAGCGACCCGGACATGGTTGATGAAAAACTGTTTTTT. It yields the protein CASSDPDMVDEKLFF.

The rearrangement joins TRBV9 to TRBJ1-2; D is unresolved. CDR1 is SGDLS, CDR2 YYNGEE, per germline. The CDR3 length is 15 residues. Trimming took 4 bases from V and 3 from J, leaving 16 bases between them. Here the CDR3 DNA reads TGTGCCAGCAGCCCAACGAGGTGGGTCTACTATGGCTACACCTTC. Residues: CASSPTRWVYYGYTF. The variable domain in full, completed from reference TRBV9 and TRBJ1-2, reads DSGVTQTPKHLITATGQRVTLRCSPRSGDLSVYWYQQSLDQGLQFLIQYYNGEERAKGNILERFSAQQFPDLHSELNLSSLELGDSALYFCASSPTRWVYYGYTFGSGTRLTVV.

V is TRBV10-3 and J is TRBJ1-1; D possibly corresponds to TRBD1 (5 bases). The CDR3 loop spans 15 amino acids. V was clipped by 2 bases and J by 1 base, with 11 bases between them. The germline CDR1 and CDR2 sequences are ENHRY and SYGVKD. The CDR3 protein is CAISENSGQNTEAFF. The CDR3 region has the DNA TGTGCCATCAGTGAGAATTCTGGACAGAACACTGAAGCTTTCTTT.

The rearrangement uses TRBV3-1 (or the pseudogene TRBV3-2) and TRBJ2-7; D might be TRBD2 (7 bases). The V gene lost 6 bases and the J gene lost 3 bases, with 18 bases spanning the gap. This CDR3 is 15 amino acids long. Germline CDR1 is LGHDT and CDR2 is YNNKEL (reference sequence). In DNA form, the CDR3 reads TGTGCCAGCAGTCAACAGGGCGGGAGTAACTACGAGCAGTACTTC. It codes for CASSQQGGSNYEQYF.

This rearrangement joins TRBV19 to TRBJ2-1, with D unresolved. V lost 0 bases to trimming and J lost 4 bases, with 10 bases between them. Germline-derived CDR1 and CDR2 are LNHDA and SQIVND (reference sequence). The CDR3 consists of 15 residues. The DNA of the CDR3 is TGTGCCAGTAGTATAGAGGTGTGGCAGTACAATGAGCAGTTCTTC. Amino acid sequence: CASSIEVWQYNEQFF. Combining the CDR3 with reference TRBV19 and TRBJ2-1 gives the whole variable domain DGGITQSPKYLFRKEGQNVTLSCEQNLNHDAMYWYRQDPGQGLRLIYYSQIVNDFQKGDIAEGYSVSREKKESFPLTVTSAQKNPTAFYLCASSIEVWQYNEQFFGPGTRLTVL.

The chain's CDR3 is CASSYHAGTGGGSTNEKLFF. DNA of the CDR3: TGTGCCAGCAGCTACCATGCCGGGACAGGGGGCGGTTCAACTAATGAAAAACTGTTTTTT. V is TRBV21-1 and J is TRBJ1-4; the table gives TRBD1 as D, unverified against the DNA. TRBV21-1 constitutes a pseudogene. This CDR3 has 20 amino acids.

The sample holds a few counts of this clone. The CDR3 DNA is TGTGCCAGCAGCCAAGATGGAGCCCAAGAGACCCAGTACTTC. Translating gives CASSQDGAQETQYF. The chain joins TRBV14 to TRBJ2-5; no reliable D call. Germline V lookup: CDR1 SGHDN, CDR2 FVKESK. V was pared by 0 bases and J by 1 base, with 6 bases between. The CDR3 spans 14 residues.

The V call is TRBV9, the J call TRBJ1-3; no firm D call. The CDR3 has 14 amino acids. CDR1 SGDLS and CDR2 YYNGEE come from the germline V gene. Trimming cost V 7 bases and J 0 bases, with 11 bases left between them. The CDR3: CASRSRASGNTIYF. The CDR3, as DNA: TGTGCCAGCCGCTCGCGGGCCTCTGGAAACACCATATATTTT.